The sample holds many counts of the clone carrying this T cell receptor beta chain. Antigen specificity is unknown. The data stem from a study of CD8+CD57+ T cells in acquired aplastic anemia. Study-wide results and limits: A set of 25 to 30 CD8+ CDR3 sequences was shared between patients and controls, and these sequences appeared highly expressed in patients. Controls did not differ significantly from patients in CD8+ Simpson's diversity.

Researchers used genomic DNA as the template to profile TCR beta VDJ and CDR3. TCRdb reprocessed the reads via MiXCR and lists one record per CDR3 protein. The sample holds over 150,000 distinct CDR3 sequences, around 63% seen once. V lost 4 bases and J lost 0, with 7 bases in between. Germline CDR1 reads DFQATT; CDR2 reads SNEGSKA (reference sequence). CDR3 size: 12 residues. Only patients with CD8+CD57+ cell expansion on flow cytometry were chosen for sequencing. A severe acquired aplastic anemia diagnosis applied to all patients. This clonotype originated in a human donor with aplastic anemia. The V and J genes are TRBV20-1 and TRBJ2-7, with D unresolved. The sequencing input was sorted CD4+, CD8+, or CD8+CD57+ T cells (not recorded which) from PBMCs. The CDR3 DNA follows: TGCAGTGCTACCGACGACTCCTACGAGCAGTACTTC. It codes for CSATDDSYEQYF.